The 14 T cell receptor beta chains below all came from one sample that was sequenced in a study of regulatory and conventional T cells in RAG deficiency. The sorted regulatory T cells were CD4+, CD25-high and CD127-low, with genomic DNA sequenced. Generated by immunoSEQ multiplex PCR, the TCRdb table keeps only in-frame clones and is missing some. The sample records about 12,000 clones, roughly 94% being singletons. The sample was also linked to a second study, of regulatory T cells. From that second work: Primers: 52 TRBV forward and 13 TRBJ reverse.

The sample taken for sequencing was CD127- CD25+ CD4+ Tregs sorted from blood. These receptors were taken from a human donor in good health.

CDR3 DNA sequence: TGTGCCAGCAGGCTAGACAGGGTAAGGGATGAAGCTTTCTTT. Translating it yields CASRLDRVRDEAFF. This sequence joins TRBV6-5 and TRBJ1-1; 7 bases line up with TRBD1. The CDR3 totals 14 residues. V shed 6 bases, J shed 7 bases, and the junction held 11 bases outside the gene matches. CDR1 and CDR2 from the germline V gene are MNHEY and SVGAGI.

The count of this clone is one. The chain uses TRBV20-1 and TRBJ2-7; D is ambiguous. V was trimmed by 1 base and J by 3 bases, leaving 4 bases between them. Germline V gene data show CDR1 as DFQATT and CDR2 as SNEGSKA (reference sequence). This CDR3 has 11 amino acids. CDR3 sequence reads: CSARGSYEQYF. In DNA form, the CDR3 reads TGCAGTGCTAGAGGGAGCTACGAGCAGTACTTC.

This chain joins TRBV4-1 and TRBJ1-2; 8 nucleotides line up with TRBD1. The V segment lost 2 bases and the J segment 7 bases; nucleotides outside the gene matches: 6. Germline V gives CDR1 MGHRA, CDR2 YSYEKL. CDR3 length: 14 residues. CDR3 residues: CASSQPDRAGGYTF. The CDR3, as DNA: TGCGCCAGCAGCCAACCGGACAGGGCAGGTGGCTACACCTTC.

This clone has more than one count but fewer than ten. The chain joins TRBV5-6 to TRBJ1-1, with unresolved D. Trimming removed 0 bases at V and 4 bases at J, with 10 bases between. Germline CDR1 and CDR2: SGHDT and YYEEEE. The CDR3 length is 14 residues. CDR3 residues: CASSLGAGGTEAFF. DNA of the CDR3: TGTGCCAGCAGCTTGGGGGCGGGTGGCACTGAAGCTTTCTTT. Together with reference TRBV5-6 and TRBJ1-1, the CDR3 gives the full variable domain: DAGVTQSPTHLIKTRGQQVTLRCSPKSGHDTVSWYQQALGQGPQFIFQYYEEEERQRGNFPDRFSGHQFPNYSSELNVNALLLGDSALYLCASSLGAGGTEAFFGQGTRLTVV.

The CDR3 region is CASSLIVGGTGELFF. Written as DNA, the CDR3 is TGTGCCAGCAGCTTAATTGTGGGGGGCACCGGGGAGCTGTTTTTT. This chain joins TRBV7-3 and TRBJ2-2, with TRBD2 as a possible D gene (6 bases). V was clipped by 1 base and J by 4 bases, with 10 bases between them. This CDR3 spans 15 amino acids. The germline gives CDR1 SGHTA, CDR2 FQGTGA.

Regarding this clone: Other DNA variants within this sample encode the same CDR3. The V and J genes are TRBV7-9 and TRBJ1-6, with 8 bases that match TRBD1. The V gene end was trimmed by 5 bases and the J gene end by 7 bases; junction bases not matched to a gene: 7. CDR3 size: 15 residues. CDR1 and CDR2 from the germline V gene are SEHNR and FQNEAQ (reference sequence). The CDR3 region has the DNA TGTGCCAGCAGCCCAGGGGGCCAGGAAAATTCACCCCTCCACTTT. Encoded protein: CASSPGGQENSPLHF.

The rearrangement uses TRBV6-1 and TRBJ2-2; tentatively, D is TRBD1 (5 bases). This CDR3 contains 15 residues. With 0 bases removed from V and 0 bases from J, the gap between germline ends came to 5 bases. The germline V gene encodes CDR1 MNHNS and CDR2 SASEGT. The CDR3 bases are TGTGCCAGCAGTGAAGCGGGGCCGAACACCGGGGAGCTGTTTTTT. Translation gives CASSEAGPNTGELFF.

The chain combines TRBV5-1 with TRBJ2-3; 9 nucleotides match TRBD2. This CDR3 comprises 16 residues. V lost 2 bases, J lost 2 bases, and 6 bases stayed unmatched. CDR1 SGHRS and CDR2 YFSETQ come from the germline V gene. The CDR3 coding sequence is TGCGCCAGCAGCTTTCGTACTAGCGGGTTCACAGATACGCAGTATTTT. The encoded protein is CASSFRTSGFTDTQYF.

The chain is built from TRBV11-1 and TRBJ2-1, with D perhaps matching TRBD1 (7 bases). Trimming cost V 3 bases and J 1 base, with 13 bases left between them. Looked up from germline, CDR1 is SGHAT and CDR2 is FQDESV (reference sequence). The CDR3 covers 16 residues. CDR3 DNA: TGTGCCAGCAGCTTGGGGCAGGGGGGTTCCTACAATGAGCAGTTCTTC. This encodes CASSLGQGGSYNEQFF.

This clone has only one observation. The CDR3 is CATSRVMSPNQPQHF. For the CDR3, the DNA is TGTGCCACCTCGAGGGTTATGAGTCCCAATCAGCCCCAGCATTTT. The chain is built from TRBV2 and TRBJ1-5; D ambiguous. CDR3 length: 15 amino acids. Trimming removed 10 bases at V and 3 bases at J, with 19 bases between. CDR1 and CDR2 (germline): SNHLY, FYNNEI.

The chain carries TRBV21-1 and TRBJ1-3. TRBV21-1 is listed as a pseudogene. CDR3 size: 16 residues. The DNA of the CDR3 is TGTGCCAGCAGCAAAGACTTTCGGAGGGCTGGAAACACCATATATTTT. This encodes CASSKDFRRAGNTIYF.

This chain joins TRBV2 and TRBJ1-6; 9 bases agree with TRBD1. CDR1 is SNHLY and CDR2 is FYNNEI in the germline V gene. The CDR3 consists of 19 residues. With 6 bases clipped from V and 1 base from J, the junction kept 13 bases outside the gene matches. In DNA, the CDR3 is TGTGCCAGCAGGGGAACCGGGACAGGGAAAAATTCCTATAATTCACCCCTCCACTTT. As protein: CASRGTGTGKNSYNSPLHF. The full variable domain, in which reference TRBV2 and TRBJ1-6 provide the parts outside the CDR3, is EPEVTQTPSHQVTQMGQEVILRCVPISNHLYFYWYRQILGQKVEFLVSFYNNEISEKSEIFDDQFSVERPDGSNFTLKIRSTKLEDSAMYFCASRGTGTGKNSYNSPLHFGNGTRLTVT.

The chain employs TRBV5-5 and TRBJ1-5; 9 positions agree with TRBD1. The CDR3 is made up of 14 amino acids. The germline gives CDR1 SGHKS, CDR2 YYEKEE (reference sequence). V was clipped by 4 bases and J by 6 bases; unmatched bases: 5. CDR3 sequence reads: CASSIRQGGQPQHF. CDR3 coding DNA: TGTGCCAGCAGCATTCGACAGGGGGGTCAGCCCCAGCATTTT.

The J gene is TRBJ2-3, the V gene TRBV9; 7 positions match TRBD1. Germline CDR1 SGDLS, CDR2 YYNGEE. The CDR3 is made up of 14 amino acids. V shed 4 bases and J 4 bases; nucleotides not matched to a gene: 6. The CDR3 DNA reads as TGTGCCAGCAGCCCCGGGACAGCGGCAGATACGCAGTATTTT. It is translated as CASSPGTAADTQYF.